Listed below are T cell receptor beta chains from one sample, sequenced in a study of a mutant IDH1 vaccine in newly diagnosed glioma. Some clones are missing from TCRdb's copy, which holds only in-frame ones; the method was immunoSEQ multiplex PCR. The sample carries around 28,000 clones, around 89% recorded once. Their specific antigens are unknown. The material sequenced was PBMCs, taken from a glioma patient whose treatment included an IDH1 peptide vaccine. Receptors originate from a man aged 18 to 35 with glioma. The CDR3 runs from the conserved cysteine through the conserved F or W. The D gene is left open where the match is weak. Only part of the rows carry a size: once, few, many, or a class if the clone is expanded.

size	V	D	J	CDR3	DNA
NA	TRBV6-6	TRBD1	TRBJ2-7	CASSSDRVAEQYF	TGTGCCAGCAGTTCGGACAGGGTAGCCGAGCAGTACTTC
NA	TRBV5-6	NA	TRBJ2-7	CASSLRHYEQYF	TGTGCCAGCAGCCTTAGGCACTACGAGCAGTACTTC
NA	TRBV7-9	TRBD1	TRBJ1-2	CAIGGRTVYGYTF	TGTGCCATAGGGGGCAGGACCGTCTATGGCTACACCTTC
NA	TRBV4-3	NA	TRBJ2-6	CASSQEGPSGANVLTF	TGCGCCAGCAGCCAAGAGGGGCCTTCTGGGGCCAACGTCCTGACTTTC
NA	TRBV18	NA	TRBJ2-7	CASSSGGADEQYF	TGTGCCAGCTCATCCGGAGGGGCCGACGAGCAGTACTTC
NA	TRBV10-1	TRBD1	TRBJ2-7	CASPGQPYEQYF	TGCGCCAGCCCGGGACAGCCTTACGAGCAGTACTTC
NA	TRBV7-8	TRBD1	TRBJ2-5	CASSFSRDRDWVQETQYF	TGTGCCAGCAGCTTCTCCCGGGACAGGGATTGGGTCCAAGAGACCCAGTACTTC
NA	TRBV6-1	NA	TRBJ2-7	CASTAYEQYF	TGTGCCAGCACCGCCTACGAGCAGTACTTC
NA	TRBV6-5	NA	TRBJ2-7	CASRPYPRDGHGYF	TGTGCCAGCAGACCTTATCCGCGGGACGGCCATGGGTACTTC
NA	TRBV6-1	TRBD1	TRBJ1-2	CASSTGGSNYGYTF	TGTGCCAGCAGCACAGGGGGCTCTAACTATGGCTACACCTTC
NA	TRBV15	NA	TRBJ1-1	CATSRPPPGDTEAFF	TGTGCCACCAGCAGACCCCCTCCCGGCGACACCGAAGCTTTCTTT
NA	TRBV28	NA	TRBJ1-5	CASSFPNQPQHF	TGTGCCAGCAGTTTCCCTAATCAGCCCCAGCATTTT
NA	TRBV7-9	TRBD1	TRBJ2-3	CASSPLGGGYPDTQYF	TGTGCCAGCAGCCCCCTAGGGGGCGGGTACCCAGATACGCAGTATTTT
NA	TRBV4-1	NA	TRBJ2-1	CASSLGPLVYNEQFF	TGCGCCAGCAGCCTGGGCCCCCTCGTCTACAATGAGCAGTTCTTC
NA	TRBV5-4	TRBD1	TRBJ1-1	CASSTQGILNTEAFF	TGTGCCAGCAGTACACAGGGGATCTTGAACACTGAAGCTTTCTTT
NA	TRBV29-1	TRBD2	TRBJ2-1	CSVGPSGIYNEQFF	TGCAGCGTTGGGCCTAGCGGGATCTACAATGAGCAGTTCTTC
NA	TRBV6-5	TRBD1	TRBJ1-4	CASSQDRGDGKLFF	TGTGCCAGCAGTCAGGACAGGGGGGACGGAAAACTGTTTTTT
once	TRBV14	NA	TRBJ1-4	CASSQDLRDEKLFF	TGTGCCAGCAGCCAAGATCTCCGGGATGAAAAACTGTTTTTT